The sequence of this T cell receptor beta chain was determined in a study of T cells after yellow fever vaccination. Findings and caveats of the study: The study re-detected most primary-vaccination clones after the booster (approximately 96% CD4, around 90% CD8). There was a possibility that FACS-sorted repertoires contained abundant clonotypes contaminating from the bulk population. Weaker in magnitude, the secondary response showed a faster peak on day 5 versus 15.

TCRdb re-analysed the 5' RACE reads in MiXCR, keeping a single row per CDR3 protein. This table has about 99,000 distinct CDR3 sequences, under 7% appearing once. With respect to this clonotype: Its antigen is as yet unknown.

This specimen was CD8+ T cells sorted from PBMCs, taken 10 days after the yellow fever booster vaccination. This receptor was obtained from a man aged 18 to 30 who received the YFV17D yellow fever vaccine.

In DNA form, the CDR3 reads TGTGCCAGCAGCCCGACAGGGTACGAGCAGTACGTC. This translates into CASSPTGYEQYV. The chain links TRBV5-5 to TRBJ2-7; TRBD1 matches at 7 bases. With V trimmed by 4 bases and J by 4 bases, 2 bases remained unmatched. The CDR3 is 12 residues long. Germline V gene lookup returns CDR1 SGHKS and CDR2 YYEKEE (reference sequence).